This TCR beta chain was captured in a study of identical twins. This clonotype was observed a handful of times. Germline CDR1 is LGHDT and CDR2 is YNNKEL (reference sequence). With 0 bases clipped from V and 3 bases from J, the junction kept 8 bases outside the gene matches. This CDR3 has 18 amino acids. Unique molecular identifiers were present on the cDNA, which also gained a universal primer site by template switching. Via MiXCR, TCRdb re-called the 5' RACE reads, giving one row per CDR3 protein. The table lists roughly 720,000 distinct CDR3 sequences, 18% of them singletons, with approximately 14% in the top ten. These data were also reused for a study on T cells expressing NK-cell markers. That paper adds: CD8+ T cells in 5 or 6 donors included dominant NKG2C+ clonotypes at 1.0-7.0%. The study found these clonotypes also leading the CD3+CD56-NKG2C+ fraction in four donors.

V is TRBV3-1 and J is TRBJ2-1, with 10 bases that match TRBD2. The TCR sequence derives from a woman aged 18 to 35 in good health. Material: PBMCs. The CDR3 reads CASSQDSTSGHYYNEQFF. The CDR3, as DNA: TGTGCCAGCAGCCAAGATTCGACTAGCGGGCACTACTACAATGAGCAGTTCTTC.